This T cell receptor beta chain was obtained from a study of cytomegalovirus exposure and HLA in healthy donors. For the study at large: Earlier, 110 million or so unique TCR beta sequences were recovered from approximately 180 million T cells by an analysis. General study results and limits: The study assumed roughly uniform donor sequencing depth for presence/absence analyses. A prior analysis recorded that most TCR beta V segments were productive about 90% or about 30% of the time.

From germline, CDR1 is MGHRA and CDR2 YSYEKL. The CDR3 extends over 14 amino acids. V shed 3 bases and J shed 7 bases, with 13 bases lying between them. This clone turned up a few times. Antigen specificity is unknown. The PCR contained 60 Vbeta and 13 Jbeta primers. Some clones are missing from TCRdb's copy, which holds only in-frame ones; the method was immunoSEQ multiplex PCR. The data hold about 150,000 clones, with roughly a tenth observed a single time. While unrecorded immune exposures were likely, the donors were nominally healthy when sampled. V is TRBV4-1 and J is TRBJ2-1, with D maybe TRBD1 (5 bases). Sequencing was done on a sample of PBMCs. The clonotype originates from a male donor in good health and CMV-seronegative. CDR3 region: CASSQRTFQNEQFF. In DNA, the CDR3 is TGCGCCAGCAGCCAGCGGACATTCCAAAATGAGCAGTTCTTC.